Given below is one T cell receptor (beta chain) in context. The antigen is not known. This sample was included in a study of shared clonotypes between healthy human individuals. Findings and caveats of the study: Non-shared clonotypes displayed generation probabilities falling below those of clonotypes present in all four donors.

Germline V CDR1 and CDR2: DFQATT, SNEGSKA (reference sequence). This CDR3 has 10 amino acids. V dropped 5 bases and J dropped 6 bases, with 8 bases sitting between them. Positive CCR7 selection of CD45RO-negative cells yielded the naive CD8 cells, and terminally differentiated effector memory CD45RA+ cells were excluded. Some clones are missing from TCRdb's copy, which holds only in-frame ones; the method was immunoSEQ multiplex PCR. Among about 2,200,000 clones listed, about 93% were seen once. Sequencing used naive CD8+ T cells from PBMCs. The TCR was taken from a man aged 18 to 30 in good health. Some clones in this sample may be carry-over from other donors' samples. This chain connects TRBV20-1 to TRBJ2-7, with D possibly TRBD1 on 5 matching bases. The CDR3 DNA reads as TGCAGTGCTGATGACAGCGAGCAGTACTTC. This encodes CSADDSEQYF.